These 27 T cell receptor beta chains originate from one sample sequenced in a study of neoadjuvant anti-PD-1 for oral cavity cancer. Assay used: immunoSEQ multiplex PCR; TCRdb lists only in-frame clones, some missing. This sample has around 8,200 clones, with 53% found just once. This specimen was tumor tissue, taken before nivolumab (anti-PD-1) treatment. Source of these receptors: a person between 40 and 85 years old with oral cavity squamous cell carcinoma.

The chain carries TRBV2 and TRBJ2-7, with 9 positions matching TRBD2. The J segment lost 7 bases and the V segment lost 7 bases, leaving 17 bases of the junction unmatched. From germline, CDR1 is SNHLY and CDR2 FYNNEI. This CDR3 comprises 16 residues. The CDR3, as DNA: TGTGCCAGCACTATACTGACTAGCGGCCCTATGGGGGAGCAGTACTTC. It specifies CASTILTSGPMGEQYF.

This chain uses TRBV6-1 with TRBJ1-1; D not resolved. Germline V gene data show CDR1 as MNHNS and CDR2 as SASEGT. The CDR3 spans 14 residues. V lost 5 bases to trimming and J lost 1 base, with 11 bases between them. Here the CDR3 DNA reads TGTGCCAGCAGTCGTACACAGACGAACACTGAAGCTTTCTTT. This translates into CASSRTQTNTEAFF.

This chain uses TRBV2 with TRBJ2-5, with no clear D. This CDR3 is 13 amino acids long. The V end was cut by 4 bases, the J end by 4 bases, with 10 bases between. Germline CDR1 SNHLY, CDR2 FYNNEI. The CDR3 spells CASSGRVGETQYF. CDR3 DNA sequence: TGTGCCAGCAGTGGCCGTGTAGGAGAGACCCAGTACTTC.

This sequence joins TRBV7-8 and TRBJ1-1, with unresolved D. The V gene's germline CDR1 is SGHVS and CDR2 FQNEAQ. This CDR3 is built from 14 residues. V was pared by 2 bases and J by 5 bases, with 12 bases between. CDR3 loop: CASSLPGTGTEAFF. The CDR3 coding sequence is TGTGCCAGCAGCTTACCGGGAACCGGAACTGAAGCTTTCTTT. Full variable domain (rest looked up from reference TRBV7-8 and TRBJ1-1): GAGVSQSPRYKVAKRGQDVALRCDPISGHVSLFWYQQALGQGPEFLTYFQNEAQLDKSGLPSDRFFAERPEGSVSTLKIQRTQQEDSAVYLCASSLPGTGTEAFFGQGTRLTVV.

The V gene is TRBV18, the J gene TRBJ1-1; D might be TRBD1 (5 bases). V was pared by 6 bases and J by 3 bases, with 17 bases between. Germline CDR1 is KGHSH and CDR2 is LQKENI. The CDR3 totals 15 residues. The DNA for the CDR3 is TGTGCCAGCTCGCTCTCAGGGTGGGCAGACACTGAAGCTTTCTTT. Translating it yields CASSLSGWADTEAFF.

For the CDR3, the DNA is TGTGCCAGCAGGCCCCGGACTGAAACAGATACGCAGTATTTT. Amino acids: CASRPRTETDTQYF. This chain joins TRBV5-5 and TRBJ2-3; D may be TRBD2 (5 bases). This CDR3 contains 14 residues. Looked up from germline, CDR1 is SGHKS and CDR2 is YYEKEE (reference sequence). V dropped 5 bases and J dropped 3 bases, with 13 bases sitting between them.

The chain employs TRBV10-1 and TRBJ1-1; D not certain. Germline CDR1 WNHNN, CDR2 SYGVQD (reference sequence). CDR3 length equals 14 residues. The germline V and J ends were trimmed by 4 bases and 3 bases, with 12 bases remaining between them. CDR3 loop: CASSADGWDTEAFF. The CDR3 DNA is TGCGCCAGCAGTGCCGACGGATGGGACACTGAAGCTTTCTTT.

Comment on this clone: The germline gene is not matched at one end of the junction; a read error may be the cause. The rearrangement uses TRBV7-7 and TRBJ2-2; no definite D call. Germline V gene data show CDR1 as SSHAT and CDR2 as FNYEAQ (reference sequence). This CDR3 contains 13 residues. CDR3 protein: CASSLTLNGELFF. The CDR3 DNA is TGTGCTAGCAGCCTTACCTTGAACGGGGAGCTGTTTTTT.

The CDR3 here is CAWGTSGANPSTDTQYF. The CDR3 bases are TGTGCCTGGGGGACTAGCGGAGCAAACCCTAGCACAGATACGCAGTATTTT. The chain combines TRBV30 with TRBJ2-3, with TRBD2 matching over 11 bases. The CDR3 extends over 17 amino acids. The V gene's germline CDR1 is GTSNPN and CDR2 SVGIG (reference sequence). J was trimmed by 0 bases and V by 5 bases; bases with no gene match: 10.

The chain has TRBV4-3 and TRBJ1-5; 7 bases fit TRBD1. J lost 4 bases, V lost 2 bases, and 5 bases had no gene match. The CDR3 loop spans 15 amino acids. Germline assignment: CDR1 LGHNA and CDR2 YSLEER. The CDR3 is CASSQPDRANQPQHF. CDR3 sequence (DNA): TGCGCCAGCAGCCAACCTGACAGGGCAAATCAGCCCCAGCATTTT.

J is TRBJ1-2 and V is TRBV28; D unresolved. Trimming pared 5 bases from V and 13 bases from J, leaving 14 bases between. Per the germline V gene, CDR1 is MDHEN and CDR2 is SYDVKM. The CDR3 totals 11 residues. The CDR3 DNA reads TGTGCCAGCAGTGTTGACTCCCCTCTCACCTTC. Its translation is CASSVDSPLTF.

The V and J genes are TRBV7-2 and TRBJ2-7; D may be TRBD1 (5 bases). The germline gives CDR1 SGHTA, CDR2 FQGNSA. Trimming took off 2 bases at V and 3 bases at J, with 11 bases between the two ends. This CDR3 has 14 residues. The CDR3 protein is CASSLSQGIYEQYF. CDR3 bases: TGTGCCAGCAGCTTAAGCCAGGGAATCTACGAGCAGTACTTC.

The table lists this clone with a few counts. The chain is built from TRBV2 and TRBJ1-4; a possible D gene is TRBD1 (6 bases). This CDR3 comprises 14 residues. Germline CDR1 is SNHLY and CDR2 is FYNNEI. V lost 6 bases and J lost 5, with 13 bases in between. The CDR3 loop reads CASSEQGSNEKLFF. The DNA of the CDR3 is TGTGCCAGCAGCGAACAGGGATCGAATGAAAAACTGTTTTTT.

The CDR3 DNA reads as TGTGCCATCAGTGATGGAAGGGGGAACACTGAAGCTTTCTTT. Protein sequence: CAISDGRGNTEAFF. The chain employs TRBV10-3 and TRBJ1-1; weak D call: TRBD1 (5 bases). This CDR3 is 14 amino acids long. Trimming left V 3 bases short and J 1 base short, with 9 bases between. The germline V gene has CDR1 ENHRY and CDR2 SYGVKD.

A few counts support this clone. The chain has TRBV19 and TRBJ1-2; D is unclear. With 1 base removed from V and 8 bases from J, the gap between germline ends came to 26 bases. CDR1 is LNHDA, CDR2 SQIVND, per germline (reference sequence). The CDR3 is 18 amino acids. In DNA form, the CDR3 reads TGTGCCAGTAGTATAGGATCCCACATGGTTACCAGCCCTTCCGGCTACACCTTC. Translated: CASSIGSHMVTSPSGYTF. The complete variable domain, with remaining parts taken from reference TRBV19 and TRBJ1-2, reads DGGITQSPKYLFRKEGQNVTLSCEQNLNHDAMYWYRQDPGQGLRLIYYSQIVNDFQKGDIAEGYSVSREKKESFPLTVTSAQKNPTAFYLCASSIGSHMVTSPSGYTFGSGTRLTVV.

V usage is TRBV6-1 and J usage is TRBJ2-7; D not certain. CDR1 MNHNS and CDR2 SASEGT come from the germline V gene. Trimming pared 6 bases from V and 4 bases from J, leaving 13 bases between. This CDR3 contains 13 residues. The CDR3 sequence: CASSPEWSYEQYF. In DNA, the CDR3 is TGTGCCAGCAGCCCCGAGTGGTCATACGAGCAGTACTTC.

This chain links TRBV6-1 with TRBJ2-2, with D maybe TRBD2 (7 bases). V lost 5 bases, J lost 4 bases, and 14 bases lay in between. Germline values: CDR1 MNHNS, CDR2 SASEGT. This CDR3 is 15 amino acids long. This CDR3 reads CASSFSAGATGELFF. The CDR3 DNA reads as TGTGCCAGCAGTTTTTCCGCGGGGGCCACCGGGGAGCTGTTTTTT.

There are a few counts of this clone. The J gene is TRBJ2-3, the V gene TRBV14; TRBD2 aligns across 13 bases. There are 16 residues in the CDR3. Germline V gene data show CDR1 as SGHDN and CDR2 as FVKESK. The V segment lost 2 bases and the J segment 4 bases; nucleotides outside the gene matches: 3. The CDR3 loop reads CASSQSTSGRADTQYF. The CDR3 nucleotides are TGTGCCAGCAGCCAAAGTACTAGCGGGAGGGCAGATACGCAGTATTTT.

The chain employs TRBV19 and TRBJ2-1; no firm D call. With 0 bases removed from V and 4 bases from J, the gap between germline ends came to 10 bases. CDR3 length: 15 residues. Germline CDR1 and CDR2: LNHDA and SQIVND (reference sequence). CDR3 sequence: CASSIDLPGYNEQFF. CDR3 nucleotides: TGTGCCAGTAGTATAGATCTCCCCGGGTACAATGAGCAGTTCTTC.

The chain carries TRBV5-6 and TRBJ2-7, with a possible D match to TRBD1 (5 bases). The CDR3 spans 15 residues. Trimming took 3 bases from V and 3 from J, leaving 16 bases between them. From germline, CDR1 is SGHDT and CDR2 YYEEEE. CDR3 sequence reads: CASSWYDSSDYEQYF. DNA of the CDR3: TGTGCCAGCAGCTGGTACGACAGTAGTGACTACGAGCAGTACTTC.

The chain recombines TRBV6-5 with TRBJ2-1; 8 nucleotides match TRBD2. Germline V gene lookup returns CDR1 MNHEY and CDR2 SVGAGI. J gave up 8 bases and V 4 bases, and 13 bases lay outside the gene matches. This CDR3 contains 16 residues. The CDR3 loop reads CASSSPRAGGVDEQFF. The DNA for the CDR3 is TGTGCCAGCAGTTCGCCTAGGGCGGGAGGTGTCGATGAGCAGTTCTTC.

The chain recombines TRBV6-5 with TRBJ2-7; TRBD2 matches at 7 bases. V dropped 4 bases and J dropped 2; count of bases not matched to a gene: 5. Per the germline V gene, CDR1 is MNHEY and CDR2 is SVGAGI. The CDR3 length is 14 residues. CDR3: CASSFSSGAYEQYF. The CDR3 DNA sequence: TGTGCCAGCAGTTTCTCTAGCGGTGCCTACGAGCAGTACTTC.

Here the CDR3 DNA reads TGTGCCAGCTCACCGGGGATAGGGGAGACCCAGTACTTC. It specifies CASSPGIGETQYF. The gene calls are TRBV18 and TRBJ2-5; D not certain. V was cut by 3 bases and J by 5 bases, with 10 bases left in between. The CDR3 totals 13 residues. Germline V CDR1 and CDR2: KGHSH, LQKENI.

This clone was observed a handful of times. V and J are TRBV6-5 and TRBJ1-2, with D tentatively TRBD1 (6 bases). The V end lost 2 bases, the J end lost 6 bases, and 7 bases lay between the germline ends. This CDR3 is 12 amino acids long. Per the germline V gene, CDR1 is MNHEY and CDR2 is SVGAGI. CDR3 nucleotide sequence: TGTGCCAGCAGTTACGAGGGGGATGGCTACACCTTC. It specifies CASSYEGDGYTF.

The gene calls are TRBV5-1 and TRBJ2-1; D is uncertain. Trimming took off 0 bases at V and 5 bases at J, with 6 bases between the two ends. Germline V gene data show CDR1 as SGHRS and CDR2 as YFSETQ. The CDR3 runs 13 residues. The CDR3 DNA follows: TGCGCCAGCAGCTTGGGGCCAAACAATGAGCAGTTCTTC. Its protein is CASSLGPNNEQFF.

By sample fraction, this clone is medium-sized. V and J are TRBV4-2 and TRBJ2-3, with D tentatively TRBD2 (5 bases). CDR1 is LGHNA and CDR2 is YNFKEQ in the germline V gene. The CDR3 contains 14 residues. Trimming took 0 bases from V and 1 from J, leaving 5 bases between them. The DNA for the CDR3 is TGTGCCAGCAGCCAAGATAGCGGCACAGATACGCAGTATTTT. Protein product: CASSQDSGTDTQYF.

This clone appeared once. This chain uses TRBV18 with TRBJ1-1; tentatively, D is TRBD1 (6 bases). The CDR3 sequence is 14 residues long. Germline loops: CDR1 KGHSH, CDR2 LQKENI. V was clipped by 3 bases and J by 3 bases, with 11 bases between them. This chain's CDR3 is CASSPRDTDTEAFF. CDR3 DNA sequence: TGTGCCAGCTCACCCCGGGACACCGACACTGAAGCTTTCTTT.